This TCR beta chain was observed in a study of OX40 agonist ivuxolimab in advanced cancers. Turning to the study itself: Patients were treated with ivuxolimab, an agonistic anti-OX40 (CD134) antibody. Participants could have had prior anti-PD-1, anti-PD-L1 or anti-CTLA-4 therapy, and 40% had some.

CDR3 length: 16 amino acids. Unmatched junction bases numbered 7, after V lost 0 bases and J lost 4 bases. The V gene's germline CDR1 is SGDLS and CDR2 YYNGEE. Whole-study findings and limits: Averaging showed that CD8+ T cells had more expanded clones than CD4+ did. Nonresponders, in some cases, also had low normalized T-cell clonal expansion.

TCRdb keeps only in-frame clones here, not all; method: immunoSEQ multiplex PCR. The profile shows tens of thousands of clones, roughly nine tenths of them singletons. For this clone: Its matching antigen is unknown.

The sample here was CD4+ or CD8+ T cells sorted from blood, taken in a trial of the OX40 agonist ivuxolimab. This TCR came from an adult with an advanced solid tumor such as melanoma, head and neck, liver or kidney cancer. The genes are TRBV9 and TRBJ1-2; 9 positions agree with TRBD1. The CDR3 region has the DNA TGTGCCAGCAGCGTAGGGGCCCCGGGACAGGGCTATGGCTACACCTTC. Translating it yields CASSVGAPGQGYGYTF.